This T cell receptor (beta chain) was identified during a study of cytomegalovirus exposure and HLA in healthy donors. A single count supports this clone. Nominally healthy donors provided the samples, though records likely missed some immune exposures. The PCR employed 60 Vbeta primers together with 13 Jbeta primers. TCRdb's copy holds only in-frame clones and misses some; the assay was immunoSEQ multiplex PCR. This sample yields about 120,000 clones, of which 80% are seen a single time; more than 2.5% belongs to the top ten. CDR3 length: 15 residues. The germline V gene encodes CDR1 MNHNS and CDR2 SASEGT. V was shortened by 6 bases and J by 8 bases, with 20 bases between the two germline ends.

The chain is built from TRBV6-1 and TRBJ2-1, with a tentative D call TRBD1 (6 bases). Input material: PBMCs. The receptor comes from a male donor in good health and CMV-seronegative. The CDR3 DNA is TGTGCCAGCAGAGTGACGTCAGGACAGCACGATGAGCAGTTCTTC. Protein: CASRVTSGQHDEQFF.